What follows describes a single TCR beta chain. The antigen is unknown. V lost 5 bases, J lost 1 base, and 15 bases lay in between. This CDR3 is built from 15 residues. CDR1 DFQATT and CDR2 SNEGSKA come from the germline V gene (reference sequence). The data stem from a study of blood T cells in healthy people across ages. The study's findings and limits: Age advanced and TCR beta diversity per million T cells fell, roughly linearly.

Using a J-beta primer mix together with a sample-barcoded 5' primer, a second PCR was run for about 7 to 12 cycles. Researchers report that a template-switch adaptor with 12 random nucleotides tagged each cDNA molecule. TCRdb redid the calling of the 5' RACE reads with MiXCR, one entry per CDR3 protein. The sample has about a million distinct CDR3 sequences; roughly 51% are singletons. The receptor was derived from a woman aged 60-75 years in good health. The gene calls are TRBV20-1 and TRBJ1-5, with D unresolved. Material: blood. For the CDR3, the DNA is TGCAGTGCTCCGACCGACGGACGGAGCAATCAGCCCCAGCATTTT. Its protein is CSAPTDGRSNQPQHF.